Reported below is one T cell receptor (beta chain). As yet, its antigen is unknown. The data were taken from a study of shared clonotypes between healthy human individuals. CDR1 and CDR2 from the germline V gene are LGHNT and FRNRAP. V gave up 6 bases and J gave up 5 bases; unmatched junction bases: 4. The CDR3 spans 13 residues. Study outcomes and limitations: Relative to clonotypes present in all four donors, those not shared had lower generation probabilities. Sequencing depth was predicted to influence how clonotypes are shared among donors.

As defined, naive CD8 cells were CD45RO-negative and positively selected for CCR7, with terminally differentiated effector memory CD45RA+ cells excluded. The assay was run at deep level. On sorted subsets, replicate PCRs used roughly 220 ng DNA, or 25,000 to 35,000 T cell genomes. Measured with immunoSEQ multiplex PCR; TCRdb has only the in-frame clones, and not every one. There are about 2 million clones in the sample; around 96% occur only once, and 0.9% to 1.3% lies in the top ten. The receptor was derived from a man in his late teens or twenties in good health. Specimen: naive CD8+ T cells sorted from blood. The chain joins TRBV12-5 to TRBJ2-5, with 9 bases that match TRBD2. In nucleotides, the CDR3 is TGTGCTAGTGGATTAGGACTAGCGGAGACCCAGTACTTC. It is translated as CASGLGLAETQYF. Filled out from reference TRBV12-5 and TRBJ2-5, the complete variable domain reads DARVTQTPRHKVTEMGQEVTMRCQPILGHNTVFWYRQTMMQGLELLAYFRNRAPLDDSGMPKDRFSAEMPDATLATLKIQPSEPRDSAVYFCASGLGLAETQYFGPGTRLLVL.